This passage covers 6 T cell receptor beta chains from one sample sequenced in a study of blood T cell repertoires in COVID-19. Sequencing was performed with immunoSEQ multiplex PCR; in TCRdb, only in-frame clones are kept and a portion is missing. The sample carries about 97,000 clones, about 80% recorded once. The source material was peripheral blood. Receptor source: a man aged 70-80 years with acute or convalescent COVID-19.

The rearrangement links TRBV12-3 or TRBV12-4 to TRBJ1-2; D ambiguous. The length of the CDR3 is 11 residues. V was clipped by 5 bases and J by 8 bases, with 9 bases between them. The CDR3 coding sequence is TGTGCCAGCAGTGGCCCAGGAGGCTACACCTTC. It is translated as CASSGPGGYTF.

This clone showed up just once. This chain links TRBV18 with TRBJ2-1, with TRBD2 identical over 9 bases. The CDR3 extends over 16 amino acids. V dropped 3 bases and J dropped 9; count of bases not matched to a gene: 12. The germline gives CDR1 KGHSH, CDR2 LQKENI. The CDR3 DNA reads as TGTGCCAGCTCACCCCCCAGGGCGGGGGGGCTTACTGAGCAGTTCTTC. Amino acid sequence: CASSPPRAGGLTEQFF.

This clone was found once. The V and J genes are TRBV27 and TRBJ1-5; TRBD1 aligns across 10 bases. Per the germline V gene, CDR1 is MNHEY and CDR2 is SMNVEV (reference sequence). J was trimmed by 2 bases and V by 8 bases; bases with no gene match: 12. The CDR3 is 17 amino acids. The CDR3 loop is CASATTGGGGGNQPQHF. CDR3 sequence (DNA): TGTGCCAGCGCCACGACAGGGGGCGGGGGAGGCAATCAGCCCCAGCATTTT.

The CDR3 DNA reads as TGTGCCAGCAGCTTATATACTCAGGGAAGCAATCAGCCCCAGCATTTT. It codes for CASSLYTQGSNQPQHF. The rearrangement links TRBV7-8 to TRBJ1-5; D might be TRBD1 (5 bases). Between the trimmed V and J ends, which lost 2 bases and 1 base, there was a span of 12 bases. The CDR3 consists of 16 residues. Germline V gene data show CDR1 as SGHVS and CDR2 as FQNEAQ.

The CDR3 reads CASRLSSYNSPLHF. The CDR3 region has the DNA TGTGCCAGCAGGTTGAGCTCCTATAATTCACCCCTCCACTTT. The genes are TRBV28 and TRBJ1-6; no clear D. This CDR3 region has 14 residues. The V and J ends lost 6 bases and 0 bases respectively, with 6 bases between them. Germline-derived CDR1 and CDR2 are MDHEN and SYDVKM.

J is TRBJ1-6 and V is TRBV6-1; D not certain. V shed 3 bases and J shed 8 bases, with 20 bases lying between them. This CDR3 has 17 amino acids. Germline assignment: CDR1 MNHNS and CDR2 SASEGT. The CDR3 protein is CASSDPDGGGVYSPLHF. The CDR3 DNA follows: TGTGCCAGCAGTGACCCGGATGGAGGAGGAGTTTATTCACCCCTCCACTTT.